Each of the 18 T cell receptor beta chains below was sequenced from the same sample in a study of T-cell memory formation after mild COVID-19. TCRdb reprocessed the 5' RACE reads with MiXCR, giving one entry per CDR3 protein. The sample contains approximately 290,000 distinct CDR3 sequences, less than 9.5% of which appear only once. The sequencing input was PBMCs or a T cell subset sorted from them (not recorded which). Receptors originate from a man between 18 and 35 years old who had mild COVID-19 (a few samples of this study predate the infection). Cell type and time point are not known.

This clonotype was recorded at least ten times. The chain is built from TRBV7-9 and TRBJ2-7; D possibly corresponds to TRBD2 (6 bases). Germline V gene sequence: CDR1 SEHNR, CDR2 FQNEAQ (reference sequence). The V end lost 1 base, the J end lost 2 bases, and 12 bases lay between the germline ends. The CDR3 loop spans 15 amino acids. CDR3 amino acids: CASSLGAGTAYEQYF. CDR3 nucleotides: TGTGCCAGCAGCTTAGGGGCCGGGACTGCCTACGAGCAGTACTTC. The full variable domain, with the rest looked up from reference TRBV7-9 and TRBJ2-7, is DTGVSQNPRHKITKRGQNVTFRCDPISEHNRLYWYRQTLGQGPEFLTYFQNEAQLEKSRLLSDRFSAERPKGSFSTLEIQRTEQGDSAMYLCASSLGAGTAYEQYFGPGTRLTVT.

This clonotype was counted ten times or more. The CDR3 DNA reads as TGTGCCAGCAGTTTAGCGCTGGATGGGGTAACAGATACGCAGTATTTT. Translation gives CASSLALDGVTDTQYF. The chain links TRBV12-3 or TRBV12-4 to TRBJ2-3; no clear D. Trimming took 0 bases from V and 3 from J, leaving 13 bases between them. The CDR3 is made up of 16 amino acids.

This clonotype was observed a few times. This sequence joins TRBV11-1 and TRBJ2-2, with TRBD1 as a possible D gene (6 bases). There are 17 residues in the CDR3. V lost 5 bases and J 2 bases, leaving 18 bases between the germline ends. Germline values: CDR1 SGHAT, CDR2 FQDESV (reference sequence). The CDR3 sequence is CASSLGRGMVNTGELFF. CDR3 nucleotides: TGTGCCAGCAGCCTCGGCAGGGGAATGGTAAACACCGGGGAGCTGTTTTTT.

This clonotype was recorded at least ten times. This chain links TRBV7-2 with TRBJ2-7; TRBD1 matches at 7 bases. J was trimmed by 7 bases and V by 0 bases; bases with no gene match: 12. This CDR3 spans 16 amino acids. Germline CDR1 SGHTA, CDR2 FQGNSA. CDR3 protein: CASSLALAGGVREQYF. Here the CDR3 DNA reads TGTGCCAGCAGCTTAGCGTTGGCAGGGGGTGTGAGGGAGCAGTACTTC. The whole variable domain, remainder taken from reference TRBV7-2 and TRBJ2-7, is GAGVSQSPSNKVTEKGKDVELRCDPISGHTALYWYRQSLGQGLEFLIYFQGNSAPDKSGLPSDRFSAERTGGSVSTLTIQRTQQEDSAVYLCASSLALAGGVREQYFGPGTRLTVT.

This clonotype came up a few times. The chain joins TRBV7-2 to TRBJ2-1; TRBD1 agrees at 9 bases. The J segment lost 5 bases and the V segment lost 4 bases, leaving 6 bases of the junction unmatched. This CDR3 has 15 amino acids. Germline-derived CDR1 and CDR2 are SGHTA and FQGNSA. The CDR3 region is CASSSGTGSHNEQFF. Written as DNA, the CDR3 is TGTGCCAGCAGCTCCGGGACAGGGAGTCACAATGAGCAGTTCTTC.

This clonotype was detected many times. V and J are TRBV4-3 and TRBJ1-2; the D gene is possibly TRBD1 (6 bases). Deletions cut 0 bases from V and 6 bases from J, with 17 bases between. The CDR3 is 16 amino acids. Germline V gives CDR1 LGHNA, CDR2 YSLEER. The CDR3: CASSQESGRGDHGYTF. CDR3 in DNA: TGCGCCAGCAGCCAAGAATCGGGGAGGGGGGATCATGGCTACACCTTC.

This clonotype has ten or more counts. The rearrangement uses TRBV7-2 and TRBJ2-2; D remains unclear. Germline V gene sequence: CDR1 SGHTA, CDR2 FQGNSA. The CDR3 runs to 12 residues. Trimming cost V 5 bases and J 6 bases, with 7 bases left between them. The CDR3: CASSPYSGELFF. The CDR3 DNA reads TGTGCCAGCAGCCCTTACTCCGGGGAGCTGTTTTTT.

The rearrangement links TRBV5-1 to TRBJ2-1; D possibly corresponds to TRBD2 (6 bases). Per the germline V gene, CDR1 is SGHRS and CDR2 is YFSETQ. The germline V and J ends were trimmed by 4 bases and 5 bases, with 10 bases remaining between them. The CDR3 covers 13 residues. CDR3 in DNA: TGCGCCAGCAGCCCAAGGGAGGACAATGAGCAGTTCTTC. It specifies CASSPREDNEQFF.

Many counts were recorded for this clonotype. The V and J genes are TRBV7-9 and TRBJ2-5, with 8 positions matching TRBD1. V was clipped by 4 bases and J by 4 bases; unmatched bases: 2. The length of the CDR3 is 13 residues. CDR1 is SEHNR, CDR2 FQNEAQ, per germline (reference sequence). This chain's CDR3 is CASSSRGPETQYF. The CDR3 nucleotides read TGTGCCAGCAGCTCCAGGGGGCCAGAGACCCAGTACTTC.

This clonotype has just a few counts. This chain links TRBV7-2 with TRBJ1-5; D gene unclear. V dropped 1 base and J dropped 7 bases, with 14 bases sitting between them. The CDR3 runs 15 residues. Germline CDR1 SGHTA, CDR2 FQGNSA. The CDR3 spells CASSLVLGLGQPQHF. The CDR3 DNA sequence: TGTGCCAGCAGCTTAGTTCTGGGGTTGGGGCAGCCCCAGCATTTT.

This clonotype was seen a few times. The chain uses TRBV30 and TRBJ1-5; possible D gene TRBD1, 6 bases. V dropped 3 bases and J dropped 3 bases, with 9 bases sitting between them. The CDR3 has 13 amino acids. Per germline, CDR1 GTSNPN and CDR2 SVGIG (reference sequence). In DNA, the CDR3 is TGTGCCTGGAGCCAGGGGCCCAATCAGCCCCAGCATTTT. Protein product: CAWSQGPNQPQHF.

The chain combines TRBV19 with TRBJ2-7, with D possibly TRBD2 on 7 matching bases. Trimming removed 10 bases at V and 0 bases at J, with 19 bases between. From germline, CDR1 is LNHDA and CDR2 SQIVND (reference sequence). The CDR3 has 15 amino acids. CDR3 amino acids: CATSFDGGLSYEQYF. The CDR3 DNA is TGTGCCACCTCCTTCGACGGGGGGCTCTCCTACGAGCAGTACTTC.

The chain uses TRBV4-2 and TRBJ2-7; unclear D gene. Trimming shortened V by 4 bases and J by 0 bases, and 16 bases separated the two germline ends. CDR3 size: 16 residues. Per germline, CDR1 LGHNA and CDR2 YNFKEQ. CDR3 sequence reads: CASSPLLGTASYEQYF. CDR3 sequence (DNA): TGTGCCAGCAGCCCTCTGCTGGGTACGGCCTCCTACGAGCAGTACTTC.

This chain uses TRBV9 with TRBJ2-5; TRBD1 aligns across 7 bases. Germline CDR1 SGDLS, CDR2 YYNGEE. The CDR3 consists of 15 residues. V was pared by 4 bases and J by 5 bases, with 11 bases of the junction left unmatched. As DNA, the CDR3 is TGTGCCAGCAGCAAAGACAGGGTTCGAAGGGAGACCCAGTACTTC. It yields the protein CASSKDRVRRETQYF.

The chain joins TRBV7-2 to TRBJ2-1; D gene uncertain. V shed 5 bases and J shed 6 bases, with 17 bases lying between them. Germline CDR1 reads SGHTA; CDR2 reads FQGNSA. The CDR3 loop spans 15 amino acids. CDR3 sequence reads: CASSPRASDFNEQFF. The CDR3, as DNA: TGTGCCAGCAGCCCCCGAGCCAGCGATTTCAATGAGCAGTTCTTC.

This clonotype was counted many times. CDR3 sequence reads: CASSVNFVADTQYF. The CDR3 nucleotides are TGTGCCAGCAGCGTGAACTTCGTCGCAGATACGCAGTATTTT. J is TRBJ2-3 and V is TRBV9; no firm D call. Trimming removed 2 bases from V and 4 bases from J, with 11 bases in between. This CDR3 is 14 amino acids long. Germline V gene lookup returns CDR1 SGDLS and CDR2 YYNGEE.

The rearrangement links TRBV7-6 to TRBJ2-1; TRBD1 might be the D (5 bases). Germline assignment: CDR1 SGHVS and CDR2 FNYEAQ. The CDR3 extends over 19 amino acids. V was cut by 1 base and J by 4 bases, with 23 bases left in between. This CDR3 reads CASSLDHGTGQAAYNEQFF. CDR3 in DNA: TGTGCCAGCAGCTTAGACCATGGCACAGGCCAGGCGGCGTACAATGAGCAGTTCTTC.

This clonotype was observed a few times. This chain links TRBV20-1 with TRBJ2-3; TRBD1 is a possible D gene (5 bases). In germline, CDR1 is DFQATT, CDR2 SNEGSKA (reference sequence). This CDR3 comprises 13 residues. V was cut by 6 bases and J by 3 bases, with 13 bases left in between. The CDR3 loop reads CSAPQDSTDTQYF. CDR3 bases: TGCAGTGCGCCACAAGACAGTACAGATACGCAGTATTTT.